What follows describes a single TCR beta chain. Its antigen is still unknown. No per-base quality is available; no much larger clone lies one base away. The cohort consisted of 666 healthy bone marrow donors. All cohort members were sampled while nominally healthy, although unrecorded immune exposures were likely present. The donor tested CMV seronegative and was one of the 352 seronegative cohort members. A peripheral blood sample was collected from each donor, and TCR beta sequencing was performed on peripheral blood mononuclear cells. Genomic DNA extraction from the blood cell samples was performed with the Qiagen DNeasy Blood Extraction Kit. The sample comes from a study of cytomegalovirus exposure and HLA in healthy donors (dated by TCRdb to 2016 to 2017). General notes on the study: An earlier analysis of more than 550 of the donors reported about 260 Gb of sequence data and 95 million to 140 million unique TCR beta sequences obtained from roughly 180 million T cells. In addition to the first cohort of hundreds of subjects, a separate validation cohort of 120 different subjects was used. An earlier analysis of some 500 of the donors used high-throughput TCR beta sequencing to judge whether each TCR beta V gene segment behaved as functional or pseudogenic. Rather than drawing on any new phenotypic data, the later analysis identified candidate immune exposures from TCR beta sequences and the way those sequences occurred across donors. The study used immunosequencing to profile the T cell repertoires of around 600 subjects and linked those repertoires to cytomegalovirus serostatus. A later genetic analysis took genome-wide SNP genotypes for 398 of the 666 donors and used that subset as a discovery cohort. Typing coverage varied by locus: about 620-630 donors for A, B, C, DRB1 and DQB1; approximately 500 for DQA1; 600 to 610 for DPA1; approximately 450 for DPB1. Donor age, sex, ethnicity and CMV serostatus were compiled together with the repertoire data. Roughly 300 gigabases of sequencing data and tens of millions of unique TCR sequences were included in an early release covering about 620 HLA-typed donors. To predict cytomegalovirus infection status, the study brought together high-throughput TCR immunosequencing, statistical association of individual TCRs with disease status, and machine learning. The aim of the study was to test whether cataloging public T cell receptors could identify signatures of past pathogen exposure. HLA typing included class I and class II loci at four-digit resolution. Four to six DR-DQ haplotypes were handled as single units for association and clustering, since linkage in the cohort was strong. Across approximately 420 genotyped donors of the cohort, an average of about 240,000 unique TCR beta nucleotide sequences per donor were sequenced, and roughly 20% of those sequences were non-productive. Of the 350 to 450 genotyped donors, roughly 80% fell in the genetic ancestry cluster associated with self-reported Caucasian donors. To study patterns of TCR occurrence, a later analysis re-analyzed previously published TCR beta repertoires from just over 650 donors and added high-resolution HLA genotyping. Every discovery cohort repertoire had been produced on one sequencing platform.

The study at large found these results: A later analysis found that HLA-associated TCR beta chains were more clonally expanded and had lower generation probabilities than equally common non-associated chains. In a later genetic analysis, a missense DCLRE1C variant was associated with V-gene and J-gene trimming of TCR beta chains, and the association was replicated in an independent cohort. Immune exposure information for the cohort was limited to CMV serostatus. Because counts were too low, seventeen rarely observed V segments, including chromosome 9 orphons, were excluded from the earlier analysis of some 540 of the donors. According to a later analysis, most CMV-associated TCR beta chains appeared to be HLA-restricted, and the HLA associations seemed to be driven largely by CMV exposure. Linkage disequilibrium might explain the correlated functional status among segregating V segments, but an unknown experimental factor could not be excluded. According to the authors, the approach could potentially be generalized to other disease states and immunological phenotypes. The classifier was reported to diagnose cytomegalovirus status with high specificity and sensitivity in both the original and validation cohorts. A few of the identified cytomegalovirus-associated TCR beta chains were confirmed in vitro to be specific for cytomegalovirus antigens. In a later genetic analysis, fewer N-insertions in productive TCRs were reported among donors in an Asian-associated ancestry cluster than the roughly 640-donor mean. The cohort was sequenced for TCR beta chains only, and without alpha or paired-chain data the features that could be detected were limited. A further reported finding was that TCR beta sequences accurately predicted the HLA-A and HLA-B alleles for most subjects in the first cohort. While some public TCRs were present in many individuals, most TCR sequences turned up only very rarely across donors. An earlier analysis of approximately 570 of the donors showed that most TCR beta V segments appeared in productive rearrangements either about 87% or about 30% of the time, which broadly matched IMGT annotations. In the study, roughly 160 TCR beta chains were listed as associated with cytomegalovirus. Sequencing depth was assumed to be roughly uniform across donors in the presence/absence analyses, though that assumption may not hold. Some IMGT-functional V segments, including TRBV6-2 and TRBV6-3, could not be told apart with the 87-base-pair reads, so those segments were excluded. A later analysis found that TCR association rates varied across HLA loci, with DRB1 alleles showing the most associated TCRs and HLA-C alleles the fewest. A cluster of highly shared sequence variants was judged likely to be a technical artifact of the sequencing pipeline. Specific HLA alleles were associated with roughly 17,000 TCR beta sequences at a false discovery rate of 0.05 in a later analysis. A later analysis reported that several top co-occurrence clusters appeared linked to parvovirus B19, influenza, CMV and Epstein-Barr virus. Because some donors lacked HLA typing at each locus, the association tests relied only on the typed subset. When HLA alleles, especially DR and DQ, strongly co-occurred, attributing TCR associations to individual alleles was difficult.

The library was generated by the immunoSEQ multiplex PCR assay. A mixture of 60 forward primers for TCR Vbeta segments and 13 reverse primers for TCR Jbeta segments was used in the multiplex PCR. Amplification of the CDR3 region of rearranged TCR beta genes was performed with a multiplex PCR assay on genomic DNA. The amplified TCR beta libraries were sequenced on the Illumina HiSeq System as 87-base-pair reads. As for the authors' bioinformatics: In a later analysis, some 80 million unique TCR beta chains were counted across the roughly 670 repertoires, and roughly 10 million of these chains were shared by at least two donors. A nearest-neighbor algorithm error-corrected the raw reads and collapsed the reads into unique sequences, merging closely related sequences to remove PCR and sequencing errors. V, D and J gene segments were assigned by aligning CDR3 sequences to IMGT reference sequences. For a sequence to be retained, a match of at least six nucleotides to both a V gene segment and a J gene segment was required. A rearrangement counted as productive if the CDR3 had no stop codons and remained in frame with V and J, and every other rearrangement counted as non-productive. Following IMGT convention, CDR3 was defined as the stretch from the second conserved V-encoded cysteine to the conserved J-encoded phenylalanine. In an earlier analysis of more than 550 of the donors, sequences lacking an unambiguous match to a single V gene segment were excluded. An earlier analysis of about 600 of the donors called V segments functional above 56.7% productive rearrangements and segregating when the between-donor standard deviation exceeded 5%. To diagnose cytomegalovirus status from the catalog of TCR beta chain sequences, a statistical classification framework was built. A later analysis assigned V and J genes by comparing TCR nucleotide sequences with IMGT/GENE-DB human TR gene sequences. Using the TCRdist pipeline, a later analysis assigned CDR3 sequences along with most-parsimonious VDJ recombination scenarios. In a later analysis, every TCR beta chain was defined by the combination of its CDR3 amino acid sequence and its V-gene family, and reads without a unique V-gene family were dropped. In a later analysis, approximately 590 highly shared, low-generation-probability nucleotide sequences were removed to address suspected cross-contamination and a sequencing artifact. For each public chain, a later analysis derived a clonal expansion index from normalized ranks of inferred template counts within each repertoire. In a later analysis, generation probabilities were computed using a VDJ recombination model fitted to out-of-frame rearrangements, and the results were checked against IGoR. Hypergeometric tests were used in a later analysis to score TCR-TCR, TCR-HLA and TCR-CMV co-occurrence, with a repertoire-size bias correction applied to the TCR pairs. A later analysis estimated false discovery rates by permuting HLA or CMV assignments 20 times. In a later analysis, co-occurring TCRs were grouped with DBSCAN, and TCRdist sequence similarity was added when clustering was performed within HLA-allele-positive subsets. For co-occurrence clustering, repertoires with fewer than 30,000 or more than 120,000 public chains were excluded, along with a handful of repertoires with anomalous nucleotide sharing. TCRdb mirrors the immuneACCESS table, restricted to in-frame sequences. Some clones are absent from its copies; in checked studies, under half trace to an unresolved V gene, and the reason for the others is unknown. That table is the source of V, J and clone size, and D and trimming were worked out from the DNA. The sample yields approximately 180,000 clones; roughly four fifths were counted once. 2% to 2.5% of the sample belongs to the ten largest clones.

The CDR1 and CDR2 encoded by the germline V gene are ENHRY and SYGVKD. The CDR3 runs 16 residues from the cysteine to the phenylalanine. The only DNA kept is the CDR3, 48 bases in frame from the first base. V loses 6 bases at its end and J loses 4 bases; junction bases beyond the gene matches: 15. What was sequenced was PBMCs. The sequence came from a woman aged 25 to 39 in good health and CMV-seronegative. The V gene is TRBV10-3 and the J gene is TRBJ2-7; TRBD1 lines up with 7 middle nucleotides. The CDR3 loop reads CAISDPGQDLSYEQYF. The nucleotide sequence reads as follows: TGTGCCATCAGCGACCCAGGACAGGACCTCTCGTACGAGCAGTACTTC.